The present entry profiles one TCR beta chain with its context. This sample stems from a study of glioma-infiltrating T cells after dendritic cell vaccination. Germline loops: CDR1 MGHRA, CDR2 YSYEKL. The CDR3 is made up of 14 amino acids. V was pared by 3 bases and J by 2 bases, with 11 bases between. Sample time point: after dendritic cell vaccination, including at tumor progression/relapse. Patients had residual fresh-frozen tumor tissue and more than two years of survival data. Input was 2 to 2.5 ug genomic DNA, or all available if less. TCRdb's copy holds only in-frame clones and misses some; the assay was immunoSEQ multiplex PCR. Counted here are more than 55,000 clones, about 84% occurring once; the ten biggest clones make up approximately 8.9%.

V usage is TRBV4-1 and J usage is TRBJ2-7, with TRBD1 as a possible D gene (5 bases). Sequencing used blood, obtained after dendritic cell vaccination. This TCR was recovered from a human donor with glioblastoma. Written as DNA, the CDR3 is TGCGCCAGCAGCCAGGGGATGGGGCCCTACGAGCAGTACTTC. Protein sequence: CASSQGMGPYEQYF.